Listed below are T cell receptor beta chains from one sample, sequenced in a study of read filtering for tumor transcriptome and immune sequencing. TCRdb ran MiXCR on the reads and lists one entry per CDR3 protein. Of around 25,000 distinct CDR3 sequences listed, about 20% are singletons. Material: a population of CD138-negative cells sorted from bone marrow. These receptors came from a donor at least 40 years old with multiple myeloma. Both conserved end residues are part of each CDR3. A D gene is named only where the DNA matches it firmly. Size tells how often a clone was seen (once, few, many) or the class of an expanded clone, and some rows leave it out.

clone_size d_call j_call v_call cdr3_aa cdr3_nt
many . TRBJ1-2 TRBV2 CASSEFGAGAYGYTF TGTGCCAGCAGTGAATTCGGGGCCGGGGCCTATGGCTACACCTTC
few . TRBJ2-5 TRBV30 CAWSGVVETQYF TGTGCCTGGAGTGGCGTAGTAGAGACCCAGTACTTC
. . TRBJ2-3 TRBV3-1 CASSQNTGSSSGTQYF TGTGCCAGCAGCCAGAATACCGGGTCCTCGTCCGGTACGCAGTATTTT
few . TRBJ2-1 TRBV11-2 CASRGAEEQFF TGTGCCAGCAGGGGGGCTGAGGAGCAGTTCTTC
many . TRBJ1-5 TRBV7-2 CASSPTGTNQPQHF TGTGCCAGCAGCCCCACGGGGACCAATCAGCCCCAGCATTTT
many . TRBJ2-5 TRBV5-1 CASSLAVVAGAHQETQYF TGCGCCAGCAGCTTGGCCGTCGTTGCGGGGGCCCACCAAGAGACCCAGTACTTC
few . TRBJ1-2 TRBV7-2 CASSLGGQNYGYTF TGTGCCAGCAGCTTAGGGGGCCAGAACTATGGCTACACCTTC
. . TRBJ1-1 TRBV5-8 CASSLREGLNTEAFF TGTGCCAGCAGCTTGCGGGAAGGGTTAAACACTGAAGCTTTCTTT
many . TRBJ2-6 TRBV7-9 CASSLDSGANVLTF TGTGCCAGCAGCTTAGACTCTGGGGCCAACGTCCTGACTTTC
many TRBD1 TRBJ1-5 TRBV20-1 CSARASTGTGQPQHF TGCAGTGCTAGAGCATCGACAGGGACAGGGCAGCCCCAGCATTTT
. . TRBJ1-1 TRBV11-2 CASSLRTQGNTEAFF TGTGCCAGCAGCCTCCGGACCCAGGGGAACACTGAAGCTTTCTTT
many TRBD2 TRBJ2-1 TRBV5-1 CASSRQASGGARNEQFF TGCGCCAGCAGCCGCCAGGCTAGCGGGGGGGCACGGAATGAGCAGTTCTTC
many . TRBJ1-1 TRBV5-1 CASSQGSGDTEAFF TGCGCCAGCAGCCAAGGGTCTGGTGACACTGAAGCTTTCTTT
many . TRBJ2-5 TRBV7-2 CASSLWETQYF TGTGCCAGCAGCTTATGGGAGACCCAGTACTTC
many TRBD1 TRBJ1-5 TRBV7-9 CASTAGGRQPQHF TGTGCCAGCACTGCAGGGGGCCGGCAGCCCCAGCATTTT
many . TRBJ2-7 TRBV7-2 CASSWGGEQYF TGTGCCAGCAGCTGGGGTGGAGAGCAGTACTTC
. TRBD1 TRBJ2-5 TRBV5-1 CASRVRQGMNQETQYF TGCGCCAGCAGGGTCCGACAGGGAATGAACCAAGAGACCCAGTACTTC